The T cell receptor (beta chain) under discussion was sequenced for a study of shared clonotypes between healthy human individuals. Sequencing was performed with immunoSEQ multiplex PCR; in TCRdb, only in-frame clones are kept and a portion is missing. Among around 1.9 million clones listed, 93% were seen once. The naive CD8 population came from CD45RO-negative cells selected for CCR7, without terminally differentiated effector memory CD45RA+ cells. V gave up 4 bases and J gave up 4 bases; unmatched junction bases: 8. Germline CDR1 SGDLS, CDR2 YYNGEE. The CDR3 has 16 residues. The source of this sequence is a man aged 18 to 29 in good health. Some clones in this sample may be carry-over from other donors' samples. What was sequenced was naive CD8+ T cells from PBMCs. This chain links TRBV9 with TRBJ2-3; 11 bases are shared with TRBD2. CDR3 nucleotides: TGTGCCAGCAGCTCGCAGGGACTAGCGGCCCCAGATACGCAGTATTTT. This sequence encodes CASSSQGLAAPDTQYF.